Each of the 13 T cell receptor beta chains below was sequenced from the same sample in a study of blood T cell repertoires in COVID-19. The data were produced by immunoSEQ multiplex PCR, yet TCRdb's version contains in-frame clones alone and is incomplete. The sample shows fewer than 65,000 clones, 75% to 90% of them seen only once. The sequenced sample consisted of peripheral blood. These receptors all come from a human donor in a cohort sampled during active COVID-19.

This clone was seen a handful of times. CDR3 protein: CASSQIQGSGNTIYF. The CDR3 nucleotides read TGTGCCAGCAGCCAAATCCAGGGCTCTGGAAACACCATATATTTT. The V gene is TRBV3-1 (or the pseudogene TRBV3-2), the J gene TRBJ1-3; maybe TRBD1 (5 bases). This CDR3 comprises 15 residues. CDR1 is LGHDT, CDR2 YNNKEL, per germline (reference sequence). Between the trimmed V and J ends, which lost 2 bases and 0 bases, there was a span of 8 bases.

The V call is TRBV5-1, the J call TRBJ2-7, with D unclear. The CDR3 consists of 14 residues. V was pared by 0 bases and J by 7 bases, with 14 bases between. The V gene's germline CDR1 is SGHRS and CDR2 YFSETQ. The CDR3 DNA reads as TGCGCCAGCAGCTTGGCGGCAGGTAATTTAGAGCAGTACTTC. It is translated as CASSLAAGNLEQYF.

The chain recombines TRBV7-3 with TRBJ2-6; tentatively, D is TRBD2 (7 bases). Germline V CDR1 and CDR2: SGHTA, FQGTGA. V was trimmed by 5 bases and J by 0 bases, leaving 20 bases between them. The CDR3 totals 19 residues. The CDR3 protein is CASSPPRGAYNSGANVLTF. CDR3 nucleotide sequence: TGTGCCAGCAGCCCTCCCCGGGGGGCCTATAACTCTGGGGCCAACGTCCTGACTTTC.

V gene TRBV7-8 combines with J gene TRBJ1-1, with 9 positions matching TRBD1. The CDR3 extends over 17 amino acids. Trimming removed 4 bases from V and 3 bases from J; junction bases left unmatched: 12. Germline CDR1 reads SGHVS; CDR2 reads FQNEAQ. The CDR3 reads CASSSGGTGLGDTEAFF. DNA of the CDR3: TGTGCCAGCAGCTCAGGGGGGACAGGGCTTGGGGACACTGAAGCTTTCTTT.

This clone came up a few times. The chain carries TRBV28 and TRBJ2-7; perhaps TRBD2 as D (5 bases). V lost 3 bases and J 5 bases, leaving 11 bases between the germline ends. Germline lookup yields CDR1 MDHEN and CDR2 SYDVKM. The CDR3 has 13 amino acids. This CDR3 is CASSLFEGNEQYF. The DNA for the CDR3 is TGTGCCAGCAGTTTGTTCGAGGGTAACGAGCAGTACTTC.

The CDR3: CSPVGVETQYF. As DNA, the CDR3 is TGCAGCCCCGTGGGAGTAGAGACCCAGTACTTC. J is TRBJ2-5 and V is TRBV20-1; D is perhaps TRBD2 (5 bases). Germline V gene data show CDR1 as DFQATT and CDR2 as SNEGSKA (reference sequence). This CDR3 region has 11 residues.

The V and J genes are TRBV2 and TRBJ2-7, with a weak D call TRBD1 (6 bases). CDR1 is SNHLY and CDR2 is FYNNEI in the germline V gene. Trimming left V 6 bases short and J 2 bases short, with 17 bases between. The CDR3 loop spans 15 amino acids. CDR3 amino acids: CASRLNRERAYEQYF. The CDR3 DNA is TGTGCCAGCAGACTCAACAGGGAGAGGGCCTACGAGCAGTACTTC.

This clone was counted once. The genes are TRBV30 and TRBJ2-3, with D possibly being TRBD1 (5 bases). V was shortened by 3 bases and J by 5 bases, with 12 bases between the two germline ends. Germline V gene lookup returns CDR1 GTSNPN and CDR2 SVGIG (reference sequence). This CDR3 has 13 residues. As DNA, the CDR3 is TGTGCCTGGAGCCGGCAGGGCAAAGATACGCAGTATTTT. This codes for CAWSRQGKDTQYF. Full variable domain (rest looked up from reference TRBV30 and TRBJ2-3): SQTIHQWPATLVQPVGSPLSLECTVEGTSNPNLYWYRQAAGRGLQLLFYSVGIGQISSEVPQNLSASRPQDRQFILSSKKLLLSDSGFYLCAWSRQGKDTQYFGPGTRLTVL.

The genes are TRBV4-2 and TRBJ2-3, with 11 bases that match TRBD2. The V segment lost 2 bases and the J segment 5 bases; nucleotides outside the gene matches: 9. Germline loops: CDR1 LGHNA, CDR2 YNFKEQ. The CDR3 length is 17 residues. CDR3 DNA: TGTGCCAGCAGCCAACGTAGCGGGGGGGCCGCCGGAGATACGCAGTATTTT. Amino acids: CASSQRSGGAAGDTQYF.

The count of this clone is one. The rearrangement links TRBV28 to TRBJ1-5; D may be TRBD1 (6 bases). The germline gives CDR1 MDHEN, CDR2 SYDVKM. V lost 6 bases and J lost 6, with 18 bases in between. The CDR3 is 15 residues long. CDR3 in DNA: TGTGCCAGCAGACTCGTGGGGAGGGGGACTCAGCCCCAGCATTTT. This gives the protein CASRLVGRGTQPQHF.

This chain connects TRBV7-2 to TRBJ1-5; D remains ambiguous. This CDR3 is built from 13 residues. Germline CDR1 reads SGHTA; CDR2 reads FQGNSA. The V end was cut by 1 base, the J end by 5 bases, with 6 bases between. CDR3 in DNA: TGTGCCAGCAGCTTAGAGGAGGATCAGCCCCAGCATTTT. Translated: CASSLEEDQPQHF.

J is TRBJ1-2 and V is TRBV7-2; D perhaps matches TRBD1 (5 bases). CDR1 and CDR2 from the germline V gene are SGHTA and FQGNSA. V lost 3 bases and J 2 bases, leaving 7 bases between the germline ends. CDR3 length: 13 residues. The CDR3 reads CASSFGGNYGYTF. The CDR3 DNA is TGTGCCAGCAGCTTTGGGGGGAACTATGGCTACACCTTC.

This chain links TRBV6-5 with TRBJ1-4; the match to TRBD1 covers 10 bases. Germline V CDR1 and CDR2: MNHEY, SVGAGI. The length of the CDR3 is 15 residues. The junction had 7 bases not matched to a gene; V was cut back by 5 bases and J by 7 bases. The CDR3 region is CASSPAGQGSEKLFF. CDR3 coding DNA: TGTGCCAGCAGTCCCGCGGGACAGGGGAGTGAAAAACTGTTTTTT.